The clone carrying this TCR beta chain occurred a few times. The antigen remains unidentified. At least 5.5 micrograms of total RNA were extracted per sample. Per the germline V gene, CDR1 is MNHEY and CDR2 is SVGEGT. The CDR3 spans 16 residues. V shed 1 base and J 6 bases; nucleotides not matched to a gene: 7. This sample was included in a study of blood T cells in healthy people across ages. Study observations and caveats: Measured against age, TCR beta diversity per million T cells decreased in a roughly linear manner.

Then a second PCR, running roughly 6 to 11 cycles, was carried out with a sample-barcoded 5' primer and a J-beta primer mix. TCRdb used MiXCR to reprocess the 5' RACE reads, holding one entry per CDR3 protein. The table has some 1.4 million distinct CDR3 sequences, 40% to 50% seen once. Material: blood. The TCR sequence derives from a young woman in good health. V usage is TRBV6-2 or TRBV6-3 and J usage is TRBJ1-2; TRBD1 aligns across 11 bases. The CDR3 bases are TGTGCCAGCAGTTACTACGGAGGACAGGGGGCTGATGGCTACACCTTC. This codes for CASSYYGGQGADGYTF.